This is a list of T cell receptor beta chains from one sample in a study of shared clonotypes between healthy human individuals. Data came from immunoSEQ multiplex PCR; TCRdb stores just in-frame clones and leaves some out. The table shows millions of clones, with about 95% occurring only once. Source material: naive CD8+ T cells sorted from blood. These receptor sequences come from a man between 18 and 29 years old in good health. CDR3s include the opening cysteine and the closing phenylalanine or tryptophan. D genes are given only for firm matches. Not all rows give a size; the values are once, few, many and, for expanded clones, a class.

TRBJ1-5 | NA | TRBV19 | NA | CASSIDTRGQPQHF | TGTGCCAGTAGTATAGATACCAGGGGCCAGCCCCAGCATTTT
TRBJ1-1 | NA | TRBV5-1 | NA | CASSLDLGLGTEAFF | TGCGCCAGCAGCTTGGATTTGGGGCTTGGCACTGAAGCTTTCTTT
TRBJ1-4 | NA | TRBV6-1 | once | CASSEKTMWRSNEKLFF | TGTGCCAGCAGTGAAAAGACAATGTGGCGGTCTAATGAAAAACTGTTTTTT
TRBJ2-3 | TRBD2 | TRBV28 | NA | CASSFAGGGDTQYF | TGTGCCAGCAGTTTCGCGGGGGGAGGGGATACGCAGTATTTT
TRBJ2-2 | TRBD2 | TRBV9 | NA | CASSVEGLGLGELFF | TGTGCCAGCAGCGTGGAGGGACTAGGGCTCGGGGAGCTGTTTTTT
TRBJ1-5 | NA | TRBV7-9 | NA | CASSPPGPLGGNQPQHF | TGTGCCAGCAGCCCACCGGGTCCCCTTGGGGGCAATCAGCCCCAGCATTTT
TRBJ2-7 | NA | TRBV6-5 | NA | CASSQTPYSYEQYF | TGTGCCAGCAGCCAGACACCATACTCCTACGAGCAGTACTTC
TRBJ1-3 | NA | TRBV7-9 | NA | CASSTDGGNTIYF | TGTGCCAGCAGCACCGACGGAGGAAACACCATATATTTT
TRBJ1-2 | NA | TRBV11-2 | NA | CASSLNDERTNYGYTF | TGTGCCAGCAGCTTAAACGATGAGCGCACTAACTATGGCTACACCTTC
TRBJ2-5 | NA | TRBV18 | NA | CASSPPGGYDPFQETQYF | TGTGCCAGCTCACCACCGGGAGGCTATGACCCGTTTCAAGAGACCCAGTACTTC
TRBJ2-5 | NA | TRBV9 | NA | CASSVGNQDLAQETQYF | TGTGCCAGCAGCGTAGGTAACCAGGATCTGGCCCAAGAGACCCAGTACTTC
TRBJ2-7 | NA | TRBV19 | NA | CASSMSQGRSYEQYF | TGTGCCAGTAGTATGTCCCAGGGGAGATCCTACGAGCAGTACTTC
TRBJ1-2 | NA | TRBV30 | NA | CAWSSGNSYGYTF | TGTGCCTGGAGTTCAGGAAATTCGTATGGCTACACCTTC
TRBJ2-1 | NA | TRBV5-4 | NA | CASSLGESNEQFF | TGTGCCAGCAGCTTGGGAGAGAGCAATGAGCAGTTCTTC
TRBJ1-1 | NA | TRBV29-1 | once | CSVDGLANTEAFF | TGCAGCGTTGACGGGCTAGCTAACACTGAAGCTTTCTTT
TRBJ2-1 | TRBD2 | TRBV5-1 | NA | CASSSPGLAGPEQFF | TGCGCCAGCAGCTCACCGGGACTAGCGGGGCCTGAGCAGTTCTTC
TRBJ1-1 | NA | TRBV5-6 | NA | CASSLDSFEAFF | TGTGCCAGCAGCTTGGACAGCTTTGAAGCTTTCTTT
TRBJ2-7 | TRBD1 | TRBV13 | NA | CASSGPGQSYEQYF | TGTGCCAGCAGTGGCCCGGGACAGTCCTACGAGCAGTACTTC
TRBJ2-2 | NA | TRBV11-2 | NA | CASRPGQWNTGELFF | TGTGCCAGCAGGCCCGGGCAGTGGAACACCGGGGAGCTGTTTTTT
TRBJ1-4 | NA | TRBV30 | NA | CAWSEGFSNEKLFF | TGTGCCTGGAGTGAAGGATTTTCTAATGAAAAACTGTTTTTT
TRBJ1-2 | TRBD1 | TRBV4-1 | NA | CASSQVGQANYGYTF | TGCGCCAGCAGCCAAGTGGGACAGGCCAACTATGGCTACACCTTC
TRBJ2-7 | NA | TRBV4-1 | NA | CASSQVQSYEQYF | TGCGCCAGCAGCCAAGTTCAGTCTTACGAGCAGTACTTC
TRBJ2-7 | NA | TRBV12-2 | NA | CASRSGLAELSYEQYF | TGTGCAAGTCGGAGTGGACTAGCGGAACTCTCCTACGAGCAGTACTTC
TRBJ2-7 | NA | TRBV6-5 | NA | CASSYHNQGEQYF | TGTGCCAGCAGTTACCACAACCAGGGCGAGCAGTACTTC
TRBJ2-7 | NA | TRBV10-1 | NA | CASSDPFSYEQYF | TGCGCCAGCAGTGATCCTTTCTCCTACGAGCAGTACTTC
TRBJ1-5 | NA | TRBV27 | NA | CASSLSTYNQPQHF | TGTGCCAGCAGTTTAAGCACGTACAATCAGCCCCAGCATTTT
TRBJ1-3 | NA | TRBV7-9 | NA | CASSLDREAAGNTIYF | TGTGCCAGCAGCTTAGACAGGGAGGCGGCTGGAAACACCATATATTTT
TRBJ2-3 | NA | TRBV13 | NA | CASSLVGDTQYF | TGTGCCAGCAGCTTAGTGGGGGATACGCAGTATTTT
TRBJ2-1 | TRBD2 | TRBV9 | NA | CASSVVRDTATSGPFYNEQFF | TGTGCCAGCAGCGTAGTGAGGGACACGGCGACTAGCGGTCCTTTTTACAATGAGCAGTTCTTC
TRBJ2-1 | NA | TRBV7-9 | NA | CASSQAPGHGINEQFF | TGTGCCAGCAGTCAGGCTCCGGGACACGGGATCAATGAGCAGTTCTTC
TRBJ1-2 | TRBD1 | TRBV4-3 | NA | CASSQDRTGGAYSFYGYTF | TGCGCCAGCAGCCAAGACCGGACAGGGGGCGCGTATAGTTTCTATGGCTACACCTTC
TRBJ2-2 | TRBD2 | TRBV18 | once | CASSPASGLAKILAPGELFF | TGTGCCAGCTCACCTGCCTCGGGACTAGCGAAGATCCTCGCCCCCGGGGAGCTGTTTTTT
TRBJ2-5 | NA | TRBV21-1 | NA | CASSSHRPLGETQYF | TGTGCCAGCAGCAGTCACCGACCATTGGGAGAGACCCAGTACTTC
TRBJ2-3 | TRBD2 | TRBV27 | NA | CASKGLASTDTQYF | TGTGCCAGCAAGGGACTAGCTAGCACAGATACGCAGTATTTT
TRBJ2-3 | TRBD2 | TRBV7-2 | NA | CASSFIAGGPRDTQYF | TGTGCCAGCAGCTTTATAGCGGGAGGGCCAAGAGATACGCAGTATTTT
TRBJ2-1 | NA | TRBV6-1 | NA | CASSDPGPNNEQFF | TGTGCCAGCAGTGATCCCGGACCGAACAATGAGCAGTTCTTC
TRBJ2-2 | TRBD2 | TRBV5-1 | NA | CASSLIAGSNTGELFF | TGCGCCAGCAGCTTAATAGCGGGGTCGAACACCGGGGAGCTGTTTTTT
TRBJ2-7 | NA | TRBV27 | NA | CASSPSLGGYSYEQYF | TGTGCCAGCAGTCCCTCACTAGGTGGGTACTCCTACGAGCAGTACTTC
TRBJ1-2 | TRBD1 | TRBV28 | NA | CASSPWGQVIANYGYTF | TGTGCCAGCAGTCCGTGGGGACAGGTGATAGCTAACTATGGCTACACCTTC
TRBJ1-1 | TRBD1 | TRBV30 | NA | CACDRVDTEAFF | TGTGCCTGTGACAGGGTCGATACTGAAGCTTTCTTT